Below, 15 T cell receptor beta chains from the same sample are listed, as sequenced in a study of cytomegalovirus exposure and HLA in healthy donors. Primers: 60 Vbeta forward and 13 Jbeta reverse. The data were produced by immunoSEQ multiplex PCR, yet TCRdb's version contains in-frame clones alone and is incomplete. The data contain roughly 150,000 clones, less than 90% of them singletons. The source material was PBMCs. Source of these receptors: a man aged 50 to 60 in good health and CMV-seropositive.

The V gene is TRBV28, the J gene TRBJ1-2, with D tentatively TRBD1 (5 bases). CDR1 is MDHEN, CDR2 SYDVKM, per germline. The ends were cut back, 8 bases at V and 8 bases at J, with 15 bases in the middle. This CDR3 contains 12 residues. The chain's CDR3 is CASQTGPRGYTF. The DNA for the CDR3 is TGTGCCAGCCAAACAGGCCCTCGGGGCTACACCTTC.

This clone turned up a few times. V is TRBV2 and J is TRBJ1-6; D call uncertain. Trimming stripped 6 bases from V and 14 bases from J, with 8 bases between. The CDR3 covers 10 residues. Germline lookup yields CDR1 SNHLY and CDR2 FYNNEI. CDR3 nucleotides: TGTGCCAGCAGAGAGAGCACCCTCCACTTT. Its translation is CASRESTLHF.

V is TRBV5-1 and J is TRBJ1-2, with D perhaps matching TRBD1 (5 bases). CDR3 length: 14 residues. Trimming left V 0 bases short and J 8 bases short, with 14 bases between. CDR1 is SGHRS and CDR2 is YFSETQ in the germline V gene. Here the CDR3 reads CASSLAEGVEGYTF. In DNA, the CDR3 is TGCGCCAGCAGCTTGGCCGAAGGGGTGGAGGGCTACACCTTC.

This clone was detected only a few times. The chain employs TRBV11-2 and TRBJ2-1; 9 bases match TRBD1. The ends lost 3 bases at V and 8 bases at J; junction bases unmatched: 5. Germline CDR1 is SGHAT and CDR2 is FQNNGV. The CDR3 is 14 residues long. The CDR3 sequence is CASSFGTGSDEQFF. CDR3 nucleotides: TGTGCCAGCAGCTTTGGGACAGGGTCCGATGAGCAGTTCTTC.

V gene TRBV6-5 combines with J gene TRBJ2-3; 8 bases align to TRBD2. This CDR3 has 15 amino acids. Germline values: CDR1 MNHEY, CDR2 SVGAGI. J lost 2 bases, V lost 2 bases, and 3 bases had no gene match. CDR3 in amino acids: CASSYEAGATDTQYF. In nucleotides, the CDR3 is TGTGCCAGCAGTTACGAAGCGGGGGCCACAGATACGCAGTATTTT.

The gene calls are TRBV30 and TRBJ2-1; 7 nucleotides match TRBD2. This CDR3 is built from 14 residues. Unmatched junction bases numbered 7, after V lost 2 bases and J lost 6 bases. Germline loops: CDR1 GTSNPN, CDR2 SVGIG (reference sequence). The CDR3 spells CAWSFGLDVNEQFF. In DNA form, the CDR3 reads TGTGCCTGGAGTTTTGGACTAGATGTCAATGAGCAGTTCTTC.

The gene calls are TRBV7-9 and TRBJ2-1; 8 positions agree with TRBD2. V gave up 8 bases and J gave up 5 bases; unmatched junction bases: 5. The CDR3 is 13 amino acids. From germline, CDR1 is SEHNR and CDR2 FQNEAQ (reference sequence). The CDR3: CASQREFDNEQFF. CDR3 DNA: TGTGCCAGCCAGCGGGAGTTTGACAATGAGCAGTTCTTC.

CDR3 protein: CASSEIPGTSVDNEQFF. CDR3 nucleotides: TGCGCCAGCAGTGAGATCCCCGGGACTAGCGTTGACAATGAGCAGTTCTTC. V usage is TRBV10-2 and J usage is TRBJ2-1; 10 bases map to TRBD2. This CDR3 has 17 amino acids. After removal of 2 bases from V and 5 bases from J, the junction contained 9 bases not matched to a gene. Germline V gene lookup returns CDR1 WSHSY and CDR2 SAAADI.

The chain recombines TRBV28 with TRBJ2-1, with D tentatively TRBD2 (6 bases). CDR3 length: 15 amino acids. From germline, CDR1 is MDHEN and CDR2 SYDVKM. The V end was cut by 6 bases, the J end by 0 bases, with 12 bases between. The CDR3 loop is CASRPQGGSYNEQFF. CDR3 nucleotide sequence: TGTGCCAGCAGGCCGCAGGGAGGCTCCTACAATGAGCAGTTCTTC.

The chain joins TRBV27 to TRBJ1-2; 9 nucleotides align to TRBD1. The CDR3 has 14 amino acids. The germline gives CDR1 MNHEY, CDR2 SMNVEV (reference sequence). Trimming removed 4 bases from V and 4 bases from J; junction bases left unmatched: 4. CDR3 sequence: CASSYSTGGYGYTF. The DNA of the CDR3 is TGTGCCAGCAGTTACTCGACAGGGGGCTATGGCTACACCTTC.

This clone has a handful of counts. This sequence joins TRBV15 and TRBJ2-5; D not certain. The CDR3 is made up of 11 amino acids. Germline lookup yields CDR1 LNHNV and CDR2 YYDKDF (reference sequence). Trimming removed 5 bases at V and 2 bases at J, with 3 bases between. In DNA, the CDR3 is TGTGCCACCAGCCAGCAAGAGACCCAGTACTTC. Amino acid sequence: CATSQQETQYF.

This chain connects TRBV25-1 to TRBJ2-3; 8 bases agree with TRBD1. Germline CDR1 and CDR2: MGHDK and SYGVNS. With 3 bases clipped from V and 5 bases from J, the junction kept 13 bases outside the gene matches. The CDR3 runs 17 residues. CDR3 amino acids: CASSDTLRRGQEDTQYF. DNA of the CDR3: TGTGCCAGCAGTGATACCCTCCGCAGGGGGCAAGAAGATACGCAGTATTTT.

The chain employs TRBV13 and TRBJ2-7; a weak D match, TRBD1 (5 bases). Trimming left V 0 bases short and J 3 bases short, with 6 bases between. This CDR3 spans 13 amino acids. Germline V lookup: CDR1 PRHDT, CDR2 FYEKMQ (reference sequence). Here the CDR3 reads CASSLGQGYEQYF. CDR3 bases: TGTGCCAGCAGCTTAGGGCAGGGCTACGAGCAGTACTTC.

J is TRBJ2-7 and V is TRBV5-6; D perhaps matches TRBD1 (6 bases). The V gene's germline CDR1 is SGHDT and CDR2 YYEEEE. CDR3 length: 14 amino acids. V was pared by 1 base and J by 7 bases, with 15 bases between. In DNA form, the CDR3 reads TGTGCCAGCAGCTTGTTAGGGGGTGCGAGGGAGCAGTACTTC. Protein product: CASSLLGGAREQYF.

V gene TRBV19 combines with J gene TRBJ1-5; no reliable D call. The V and J ends lost 3 bases and 1 base respectively, with 10 bases between them. Per the germline V gene, CDR1 is LNHDA and CDR2 is SQIVND (reference sequence). The CDR3 spans 15 residues. CDR3 coding DNA: TGTGCCAGTAGTATTTCCAGGCGCAGCAATCAGCCCCAGCATTTT. This encodes CASSISRRSNQPQHF.